This T cell receptor (beta chain) was retrieved from a study of blood T cell repertoires in COVID-19. The assay was immunoSEQ multiplex PCR, and TCRdb's table has in-frame clones only and misses some. Of approximately 400,000 clones detected, approximately 89% appear once; the ten largest clones hold just over 0.85%. The study drew participants aged about 18 to 95 years from approximately 23 US areas. The germline V gene has CDR1 SGDLS and CDR2 YYNGEE. The CDR3 length is 13 residues. The junction had 3 bases not matched to a gene; V was cut back by 4 bases and J by 3 bases. The sample comprised PBMCs or T cells enriched from blood (not recorded which). This clonotype was obtained from a woman aged 35 to 49 who had been exposed to COVID-19. This rearrangement joins TRBV9 to TRBJ1-1; 7 bases are shared with TRBD1. Here the CDR3 DNA reads TGTGCCAGCAGCCCCGACAGGGACACTGAAGCTTTCTTT. This translates into CASSPDRDTEAFF.